The clone carrying this TCR beta chain was counted at least ten times. This sample is part of a study of early T cells in non-severe SARS-CoV-2 infection. The length of the CDR3 is 11 residues. V shed 6 bases and J shed 9 bases, with 9 bases lying between them. Per germline, CDR1 SEHNR and CDR2 FQNEAQ (reference sequence). Unique molecular identifiers were affixed to single, distinct cDNA molecules. TCRdb processed the 5' RACE reads anew with MiXCR; each CDR3 protein has one entry. The top ten hold over 1.2% of the sample, which has some 75,000 distinct CDR3 sequences, roughly an eighth seen once. The sequence came from an adult who was a healthcare worker with PCR-confirmed SARS-CoV-2 infection or an uninfected control (not recorded which). The gene calls are TRBV7-9 and TRBJ2-1, with D unclear. Sequenced input: whole blood. CDR3 amino acids: CASSTSLEQFF. CDR3 nucleotides: TGTGCCAGCAGTACAAGCCTTGAGCAGTTCTTC.